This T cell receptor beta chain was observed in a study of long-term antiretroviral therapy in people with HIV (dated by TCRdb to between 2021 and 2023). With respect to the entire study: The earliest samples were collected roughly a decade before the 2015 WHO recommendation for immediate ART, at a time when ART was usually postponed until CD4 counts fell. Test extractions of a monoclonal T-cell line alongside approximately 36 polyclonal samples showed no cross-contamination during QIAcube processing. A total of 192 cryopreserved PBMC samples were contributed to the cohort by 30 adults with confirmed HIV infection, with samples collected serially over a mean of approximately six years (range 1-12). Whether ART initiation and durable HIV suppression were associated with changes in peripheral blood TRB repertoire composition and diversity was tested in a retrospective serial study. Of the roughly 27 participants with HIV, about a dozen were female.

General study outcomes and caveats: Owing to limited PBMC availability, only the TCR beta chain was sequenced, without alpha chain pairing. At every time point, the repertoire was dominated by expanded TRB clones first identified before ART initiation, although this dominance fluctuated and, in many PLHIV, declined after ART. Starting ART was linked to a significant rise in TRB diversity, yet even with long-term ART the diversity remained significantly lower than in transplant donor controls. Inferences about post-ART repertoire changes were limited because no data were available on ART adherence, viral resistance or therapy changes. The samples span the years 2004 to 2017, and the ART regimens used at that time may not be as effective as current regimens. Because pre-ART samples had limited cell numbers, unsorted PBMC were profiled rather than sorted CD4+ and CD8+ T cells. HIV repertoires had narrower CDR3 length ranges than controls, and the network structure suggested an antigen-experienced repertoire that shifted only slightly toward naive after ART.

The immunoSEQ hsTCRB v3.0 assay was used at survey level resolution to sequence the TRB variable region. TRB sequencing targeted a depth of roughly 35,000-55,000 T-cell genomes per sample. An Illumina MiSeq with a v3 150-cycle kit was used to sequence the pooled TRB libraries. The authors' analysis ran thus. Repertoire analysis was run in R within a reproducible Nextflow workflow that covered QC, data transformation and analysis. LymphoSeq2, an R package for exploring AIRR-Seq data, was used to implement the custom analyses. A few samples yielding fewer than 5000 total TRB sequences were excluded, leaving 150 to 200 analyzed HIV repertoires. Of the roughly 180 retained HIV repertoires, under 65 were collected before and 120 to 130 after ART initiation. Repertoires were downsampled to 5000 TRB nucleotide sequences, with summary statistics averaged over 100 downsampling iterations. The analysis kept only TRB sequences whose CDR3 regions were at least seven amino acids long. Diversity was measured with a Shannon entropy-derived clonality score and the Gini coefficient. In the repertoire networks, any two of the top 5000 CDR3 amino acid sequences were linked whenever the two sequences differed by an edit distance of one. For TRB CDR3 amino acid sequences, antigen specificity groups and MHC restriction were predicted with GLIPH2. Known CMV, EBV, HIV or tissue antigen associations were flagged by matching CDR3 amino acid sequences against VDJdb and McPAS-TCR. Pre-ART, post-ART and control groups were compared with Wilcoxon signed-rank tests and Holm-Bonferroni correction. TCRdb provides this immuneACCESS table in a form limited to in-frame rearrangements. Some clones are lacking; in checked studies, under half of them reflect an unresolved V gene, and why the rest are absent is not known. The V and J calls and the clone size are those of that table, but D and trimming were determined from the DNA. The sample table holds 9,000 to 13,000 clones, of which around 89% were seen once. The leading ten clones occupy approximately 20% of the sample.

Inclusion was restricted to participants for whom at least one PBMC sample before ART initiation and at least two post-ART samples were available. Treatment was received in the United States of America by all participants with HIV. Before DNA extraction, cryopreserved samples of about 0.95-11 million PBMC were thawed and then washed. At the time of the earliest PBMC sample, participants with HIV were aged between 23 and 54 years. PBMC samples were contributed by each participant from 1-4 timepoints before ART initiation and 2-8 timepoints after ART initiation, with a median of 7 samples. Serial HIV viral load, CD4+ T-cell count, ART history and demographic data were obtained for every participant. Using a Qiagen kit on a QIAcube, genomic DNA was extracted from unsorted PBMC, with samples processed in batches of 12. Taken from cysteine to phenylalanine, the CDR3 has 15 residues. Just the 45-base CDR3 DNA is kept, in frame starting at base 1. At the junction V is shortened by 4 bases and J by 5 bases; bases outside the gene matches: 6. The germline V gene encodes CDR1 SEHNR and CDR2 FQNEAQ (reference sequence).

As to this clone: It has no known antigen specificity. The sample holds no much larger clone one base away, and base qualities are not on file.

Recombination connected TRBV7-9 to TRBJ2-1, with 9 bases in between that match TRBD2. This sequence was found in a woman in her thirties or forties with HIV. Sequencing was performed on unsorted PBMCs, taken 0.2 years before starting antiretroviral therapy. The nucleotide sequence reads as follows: TGTGCCAGCAGCTCAGGGACTAGCCCACACAATGAGCAGTTCTTC. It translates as CASSSGTSPHNEQFF.